The 22 T cell receptor beta chains presented below share a single source sample, sequenced in a study of long-term antiretroviral therapy in people with HIV. Version v3.0 of the immunoSEQ assay ran at survey level. Produced via immunoSEQ multiplex PCR; TCRdb's table is partial and in-frame only. The table has 15,000 to 20,000 clones, around 84% seen once. The sample consisted of unsorted PBMCs, taken 0.9 years after starting antiretroviral therapy. These receptors were taken from a man aged 18 to 30 with HIV.

J is TRBJ1-1 and V is TRBV6-1; TRBD1 might be the D (5 bases). The length of the CDR3 is 14 residues. Germline CDR1 is MNHNS and CDR2 is SASEGT. V lost 4 bases to trimming and J lost 1 base, with 10 bases between them. CDR3: CASSAPGRNTEAFF. CDR3 DNA: TGTGCCAGCAGTGCCCCGGGGCGGAACACTGAAGCTTTCTTT.

The chain combines TRBV5-1 with TRBJ2-1, with TRBD1 matching over 9 bases. The CDR3 spans 15 residues. V trimming: 4 bases; J trimming: 2 bases; junction bases outside the gene matches: 4. CDR1 and CDR2 (germline): SGHRS, YFSETQ. This CDR3 is CASSPGQGTYNEQFF. Here the CDR3 DNA reads TGCGCCAGCAGCCCGGGACAGGGCACCTACAATGAGCAGTTCTTC.

The rearrangement joins TRBV19 to TRBJ1-1; no firm D call. The CDR3 is 14 amino acids. V lost 4 bases to trimming and J lost 4 bases, with 13 bases between them. The germline CDR1 and CDR2 sequences are LNHDA and SQIVND (reference sequence). The CDR3 region is CASSTTFPGTEAFF. CDR3 sequence (DNA): TGTGCCAGTAGTACGACCTTCCCAGGCACTGAAGCTTTCTTT.

The V gene is TRBV4-1, the J gene TRBJ1-2; no definite D call. The CDR3 totals 15 residues. Germline loops: CDR1 MGHRA, CDR2 YSYEKL. V lost 7 bases, J lost 4 bases, and 19 bases lay in between. The CDR3 DNA follows: TGCGCCAGCAACTCTCTCACCACACAGTCCTATGGCTACACCTTC. Protein: CASNSLTTQSYGYTF.

The CDR3 nucleotides read TGTGCCAGCAGCCCACTCCCAGGGACTTCTTCCCACGAGCAGTACTTC. Translation gives CASSPLPGTSSHEQYF. This rearrangement joins TRBV9 to TRBJ2-7; weak D call: TRBD2 (6 bases). This CDR3 has 16 residues. The V end was cut by 4 bases, the J end by 5 bases, with 22 bases between. Per germline, CDR1 SGDLS and CDR2 YYNGEE.

The rearrangement joins TRBV18 to TRBJ2-2; no clear D gene. The CDR3 covers 14 residues. Per the germline V gene, CDR1 is KGHSH and CDR2 is LQKENI. The V and J ends lost 2 bases and 5 bases respectively, with 9 bases between them. As DNA, the CDR3 is TGTGCCAGCTCACCAGGGTCTGCTACCGGGGAGCTGTTTTTT. It translates to CASSPGSATGELFF.

CDR3 sequence: CASSLAAYTDTQYF. Written as DNA, the CDR3 is TGTGCCAGCAGCTTAGCCGCATACACAGATACGCAGTATTTT. The chain employs TRBV7-6 and TRBJ2-3; the D is unclear. CDR1 and CDR2 (germline): SGHVS, FNYEAQ. The CDR3 is 14 residues long. V dropped 0 bases and J dropped 2 bases, with 6 bases sitting between them.

V and J are TRBV7-9 and TRBJ2-1; D remains unclear. CDR1 SEHNR and CDR2 FQNEAQ come from the germline V gene (reference sequence). There are 13 residues in the CDR3. The V end was cut by 4 bases, the J end by 9 bases, with 13 bases between. The CDR3 sequence: CASSSPSSSEQFF. DNA of the CDR3: TGTGCCAGCAGCTCCCCCTCAAGTTCTGAGCAGTTCTTC.

V and J are TRBV5-8 and TRBJ2-5; maybe TRBD1 (5 bases). The CDR3 is 13 amino acids. The germline gives CDR1 SGHTS, CDR2 YDEGEE. V lost 7 bases and J 1 base, leaving 11 bases between the germline ends. Here the CDR3 reads CASSRDAQETQYF. CDR3 DNA: TGTGCCAGCTCCAGGGATGCCCAAGAGACCCAGTACTTC.

The chain employs TRBV5-1 and TRBJ2-7; 8 bases match TRBD1. V was pared by 4 bases and J by 5 bases, with 5 bases of the junction left unmatched. The CDR3 runs 13 residues. Per the germline V gene, CDR1 is SGHRS and CDR2 is YFSETQ. CDR3 sequence reads: CASSLHRGDEQYF. CDR3 in DNA: TGCGCCAGCAGCCTGCACAGGGGGGACGAGCAGTACTTC. Variable domain in full (rest from reference TRBV5-1 and TRBJ2-7): KAGVTQTPRYLIKTRGQQVTLSCSPISGHRSVSWYQQTPGQGLQFLFEYFSETQRNKGNFPGRFSGRQFSNSRSEMNVSTLELGDSALYLCASSLHRGDEQYFGPGTRLTVT.

This rearrangement joins TRBV9 to TRBJ1-1; no definite D call. V was cut by 0 bases and J by 2 bases, with 11 bases left in between. There are 15 residues in the CDR3. CDR1 and CDR2 from the germline V gene are SGDLS and YYNGEE. The CDR3 loop reads CASSVEVSPNTEAFF. The CDR3 region has the DNA TGTGCCAGCAGCGTAGAGGTCTCTCCCAACACTGAAGCTTTCTTT.

This clone was recorded a few times. The V call is TRBV4-2, the J call TRBJ2-5, with 9 bases matching TRBD2. The ends lost 3 bases at V and 5 bases at J; junction bases unmatched: 13. The germline V gene has CDR1 LGHNA and CDR2 YNFKEQ. The CDR3 has 17 amino acids. CDR3 bases: TGTGCCAGCAGCCATCGATTAGAAGCGGGGGGTTGGGAGACCCAGTACTTC. Its translation: CASSHRLEAGGWETQYF.

This clone was observed a few times. The V gene is TRBV27, the J gene TRBJ1-2; the match to TRBD1 covers 9 bases. The CDR3 loop spans 15 amino acids. V gave up 4 bases and J gave up 5 bases; unmatched junction bases: 8. Germline CDR1 MNHEY, CDR2 SMNVEV (reference sequence). This CDR3 is CASSSRPGTGYGYTF. In DNA form, the CDR3 reads TGTGCCAGCAGTTCCCGCCCAGGGACAGGGTATGGCTACACCTTC.

The chain uses TRBV2 and TRBJ2-7; TRBD1 is a possible D gene (6 bases). Per germline, CDR1 SNHLY and CDR2 FYNNEI. Trimming took off 0 bases at V and 3 bases at J, with 12 bases between the two ends. The CDR3 extends over 15 amino acids. The CDR3 loop reads CASSEASGQYYEQYF. The DNA of the CDR3 is TGTGCCAGCAGTGAAGCGTCCGGACAGTACTACGAGCAGTACTTC.

This chain connects TRBV5-1 to TRBJ1-1; tentative D call: TRBD1 (5 bases). The V gene's germline CDR1 is SGHRS and CDR2 YFSETQ. The CDR3 totals 14 residues. The V end was cut by 0 bases, the J end by 8 bases, with 14 bases between. This CDR3 reads CASSLGSLSGEAFF. CDR3 bases: TGCGCCAGCAGCTTGGGGTCTCTTTCAGGGGAAGCTTTCTTT.

The chain carries TRBV7-9 and TRBJ2-2; TRBD1 aligns across 12 bases. The germline V gene encodes CDR1 SEHNR and CDR2 FQNEAQ (reference sequence). The CDR3 covers 19 residues. J was trimmed by 2 bases and V by 3 bases; bases with no gene match: 10. CDR3 sequence reads: CASSFIPGQGALNTGELFF. CDR3 DNA: TGTGCCAGCAGCTTTATCCCGGGACAGGGGGCCCTCAACACCGGGGAGCTGTTTTTT.

The chain carries TRBV6-1 and TRBJ2-4, with unresolved D. V lost 1 base and J 9 bases, leaving 16 bases between the germline ends. The CDR3 sequence is 15 residues long. From germline, CDR1 is MNHNS and CDR2 SASEGT. CDR3 amino acids: CASSEDWGRLVIQYF. Written as DNA, the CDR3 is TGTGCCAGCAGTGAAGATTGGGGAAGATTGGTCATTCAGTACTTC.

The chain has TRBV7-3 and TRBJ1-3, with D possibly TRBD1 on 6 matching bases. Trimming shortened V by 5 bases and J by 0 bases, and 14 bases separated the two germline ends. Looked up from germline, CDR1 is SGHTA and CDR2 is FQGTGA. There are 16 residues in the CDR3. For the CDR3, the DNA is TGTGCCAGCAGCCCTCGACAGGACCTCTCTGGAAACACCATATATTTT. Translated, it gives CASSPRQDLSGNTIYF.

The chain has TRBV5-8 and TRBJ2-1, with D hard to call. CDR3 size: 20 residues. The V gene lost 1 base and the J gene lost 4 bases, with 27 bases spanning the gap. Germline values: CDR1 SGHTS, CDR2 YDEGEE. The CDR3 bases are TGTGCCAGCAGCTTGCTGGTGGGCTTAGTGAGGCCCTCCAAATACAATGAGCAGTTCTTC. Translation gives CASSLLVGLVRPSKYNEQFF.

This clone was recorded only once. The CDR3 DNA follows: TGTGCCAGCAAACAACAGGGGGCCTTTAATGAAAAACTGTTTTTT. Protein: CASKQQGAFNEKLFF. The genes are TRBV6-1 and TRBJ1-4; 9 bases match TRBD1. Germline V lookup: CDR1 MNHNS, CDR2 SASEGT. This CDR3 has 15 amino acids. V was pared by 7 bases and J by 4 bases, with 7 bases of the junction left unmatched.

J is TRBJ1-3 and V is TRBV2, with D uncertain. CDR3 length equals 11 residues. Trimming left V 6 bases short and J 6 bases short, with 6 bases between. Per the germline V gene, CDR1 is SNHLY and CDR2 is FYNNEI. The CDR3 reads CASRELNTIYF. In DNA, the CDR3 is TGTGCCAGCAGGGAGCTAAACACCATATATTTT.

CDR3 DNA sequence: TGTGCCAGCAGCCCCTTGGGGGAGATCACAGATACGCAGTATTTT. Amino acid sequence: CASSPLGEITDTQYF. The genes are TRBV13 and TRBJ2-3; the D call may be TRBD1 or TRBD2 (5 bases each). The CDR3 has 15 residues. Trimming cost V 5 bases and J 2 bases, with 14 bases left between them. CDR1 and CDR2 (germline): PRHDT, FYEKMQ (reference sequence).